These 28 T cell receptor beta chains were all obtained from the same sample, sequenced in a study of CD8 T cells in ankylosing spondylitis. TCRdb ran MiXCR on the 5' RACE reads and lists one entry per CDR3 protein. The data contain about 190,000 distinct CDR3 sequences, approximately 12% of them singletons. Material for sequencing was blood, either unsorted or a sorted T cell fraction (not recorded which). The receptors shown here come from a female donor with ankylosing spondylitis or in good health (not recorded which).

The chain carries TRBV3-1 and TRBJ1-2; D is perhaps TRBD1 (5 bases). Trimming took 1 base from V and 8 from J, leaving 14 bases between them. From germline, CDR1 is LGHDT and CDR2 YNNKEL (reference sequence). The CDR3 spans 14 residues. The CDR3 DNA follows: TGTGCCAGCAGCCAAGTGGGAAGGGCAGGGGGCTACACCTTC. This translates into CASSQVGRAGGYTF.

The sample holds many counts of this clonotype. The rearrangement links TRBV29-1 to TRBJ1-1; no clear D. V dropped 7 bases and J dropped 3 bases, with 15 bases sitting between them. Germline CDR1 and CDR2: SQVTM and ANQGSEA. The CDR3 is 13 amino acids. CDR3 protein: CSGRVTTDTEAFF. The CDR3 nucleotides are TGCAGCGGTAGGGTAACCACCGACACTGAAGCTTTCTTT.

This clonotype was seen repeatedly, ten times or more. The V call is TRBV6-2 or TRBV6-3, the J call TRBJ2-1, with TRBD2 matching over 11 bases. Germline CDR1 reads MNHEY; CDR2 reads SVGEGT. The J segment lost 7 bases and the V segment lost 6 bases, leaving 5 bases of the junction unmatched. This CDR3 region has 14 residues. The CDR3 loop is CASSHSGRDNEQFF. DNA of the CDR3: TGTGCCAGCAGCCATAGCGGGAGGGATAATGAGCAGTTCTTC.

V usage is TRBV24-1 and J usage is TRBJ2-1; no clear D. The CDR3 runs 12 residues. V dropped 5 bases and J dropped 2 bases, with 3 bases sitting between them. Germline CDR1 and CDR2: KGHDR and SFDVKD. The CDR3 reads CATSVTYNEQFF. The CDR3 nucleotides are TGTGCCACCAGTGTAACCTACAATGAGCAGTTCTTC.

This clonotype was picked up many times. The chain joins TRBV5-1 to TRBJ2-4; TRBD2 agrees at 10 bases. Trimming removed 3 bases from V and 8 bases from J; junction bases left unmatched: 8. CDR1 and CDR2 from the germline V gene are SGHRS and YFSETQ. CDR3 length: 15 residues. CDR3: CASSWGSGRGDIQYF. CDR3 sequence (DNA): TGCGCCAGCAGCTGGGGAAGCGGGAGGGGAGACATTCAGTACTTC.

This clonotype turned up a few times. The genes are TRBV20-1 and TRBJ1-6; D perhaps matches TRBD1 (6 bases). The CDR3 is 14 amino acids. Trimming shortened V by 5 bases and J by 7 bases, and 15 bases separated the two germline ends. The V gene's germline CDR1 is DFQATT and CDR2 SNEGSKA (reference sequence). CDR3 residues: CSAYREVPNSPLHF. As DNA, the CDR3 is TGCAGTGCTTACAGGGAGGTCCCCAATTCACCCCTCCACTTT.

V and J are TRBV15 and TRBJ1-5; D is ambiguous. The ends were cut back, 0 bases at V and 7 bases at J, with 4 bases in the middle. CDR3 size: 12 residues. Germline CDR1 LNHNV, CDR2 YYDKDF (reference sequence). CDR3 loop: CATSRDRQPQHF. The CDR3, as DNA: TGTGCCACCAGCAGAGATCGACAGCCCCAGCATTTT.

This clonotype was observed at least ten times. The V and J genes are TRBV3-1 and TRBJ2-7; 8 nucleotides match TRBD2. Germline loops: CDR1 LGHDT, CDR2 YNNKEL (reference sequence). CDR3 length: 16 amino acids. Losses at the gene ends were 4 bases for V and 0 bases for J; bases not matched to a gene: 8. The CDR3 DNA sequence: TGTGCCAGCAGCCGTGGCAGCGGGAGCCTCTCCTACGAGCAGTACTTC. Translation: CASSRGSGSLSYEQYF.

This clonotype occurred many times. The V and J genes are TRBV7-2 and TRBJ1-5; TRBD1 agrees at 8 bases. The junction had 4 bases not matched to a gene; V was cut back by 5 bases and J by 7 bases. Germline CDR1 SGHTA, CDR2 FQGNSA. The CDR3 contains 13 residues. CDR3 in DNA: TGTGCCAGCAGCAGCGGACAGGGACAGCCCCAGCATTTT. It yields the protein CASSSGQGQPQHF.

This clonotype occurred many times. This chain connects TRBV6-1 to TRBJ2-7, with D possibly being TRBD1 (6 bases). Per germline, CDR1 MNHNS and CDR2 SASEGT. CDR3 length equals 13 residues. The germline V and J ends were trimmed by 10 bases and 1 base, with 14 bases remaining between them. As DNA, the CDR3 is TGTGCCAAACAGGGTCCCACTTCCTACGAGCAGTACTTC. This codes for CAKQGPTSYEQYF.

This clonotype has a count of ten or more. V usage is TRBV29-1 and J usage is TRBJ1-1; no clear D. V shed 6 bases and J shed 0 bases, with 8 bases lying between them. The CDR3 sequence is 12 residues long. Germline CDR1 and CDR2: SQVTM and ANQGSEA. CDR3 bases: TGCAGCGTCGGAGCCCTGAACACTGAAGCTTTCTTT. Its translation is CSVGALNTEAFF.

This clonotype appeared many times. V gene TRBV24-1 combines with J gene TRBJ2-2; 12 bases are shared with TRBD1. The CDR3 is 16 amino acids. J gave up 7 bases and V 4 bases, and 6 bases lay outside the gene matches. The germline CDR1 and CDR2 sequences are KGHDR and SFDVKD. In DNA form, the CDR3 reads TGTGCCACCAGTGAGGGGGACAGGGGGCCGAGCGGGGAGCTGTTTTTT. Translated, it gives CATSEGDRGPSGELFF.

This clonotype was seen many times. The chain has TRBV27 and TRBJ2-3; no reliable D call. The CDR3 covers 11 residues. Between the trimmed V and J ends, which lost 6 bases and 4 bases, there was a span of 5 bases. Germline CDR1 is MNHEY and CDR2 is SMNVEV (reference sequence). CDR3 protein: CASSISDTQYF. The CDR3 DNA follows: TGTGCCAGCAGCATATCAGATACGCAGTATTTT.

This clonotype was found many times. CDR3 in amino acids: CASSFVGIGQFSYEQYF. The CDR3 region has the DNA TGTGCCAGCAGTTTTGTGGGGATAGGACAGTTCTCCTACGAGCAGTACTTC. The chain recombines TRBV12-3 or TRBV12-4 with TRBJ2-7; D is possibly TRBD1 (6 bases). This CDR3 region has 17 residues. V was clipped by 3 bases and J by 0 bases, with 18 bases between them.

In this sample, this clonotype turned up many times. CDR3 in amino acids: CASSQPDREAGELFF. CDR3 DNA sequence: TGCGCCAGCAGCCAACCGGACAGGGAAGCCGGGGAGCTGTTTTTT. The genes are TRBV4-1 and TRBJ2-2, with 8 bases fitting TRBD1. V lost 2 bases and J lost 6; bases outside the gene matches: 5. The CDR3 spans 15 residues. CDR1 is MGHRA and CDR2 is YSYEKL in the germline V gene.

This clonotype has a count of ten or more. The CDR3 sequence is CASSQERGAAYEQYF. Written as DNA, the CDR3 is TGTGCCAGCAGCCAAGAAAGGGGTGCAGCCTACGAGCAGTACTTC. The chain has TRBV3-1 and TRBJ2-7; maybe TRBD1 (5 bases). V dropped 0 bases and J dropped 2 bases, with 11 bases sitting between them. This CDR3 contains 15 residues. Germline CDR1 is LGHDT and CDR2 is YNNKEL (reference sequence).

This clonotype was detected only a few times. The rearrangement joins TRBV7-3 to TRBJ2-1; 14 bases agree with TRBD2. CDR1 and CDR2 (germline): SGHTA, FQGTGA. This CDR3 has 20 residues. V was pared by 5 bases and J by 0 bases, with 12 bases of the junction left unmatched. DNA for the CDR3: TGTGCCAGCAGCCCCCATCGGACTAGCGGGAGGCCCAGCTCCTACAATGAGCAGTTCTTC. The encoded protein is CASSPHRTSGRPSSYNEQFF.

Remarks on this clonotype: This may come from a read error, since a much larger clone is one base off. The rearrangement links TRBV7-2 to TRBJ2-7; D is unclear. CDR3 size: 11 residues. V was cut by 7 bases and J by 5 bases, with 9 bases left in between. Germline-derived CDR1 and CDR2 are SGHTA and FQGNSA. The CDR3 nucleotides are TGTGCCAGCAACGCCTTAAACGAGCAGTACTTC. It encodes CASNALNEQYF.

The gene calls are TRBV7-3 and TRBJ1-1; 10 nucleotides line up with TRBD1. V shed 5 bases, J shed 0 bases, and the junction held 3 bases outside the gene matches. The CDR3 is made up of 15 amino acids. The germline V gene has CDR1 SGHTA and CDR2 FQGTGA. CDR3 nucleotide sequence: TGTGCCAGCAGCAAGGGACAGGGGCTGAACACTGAAGCTTTCTTT. Translated, it gives CASSKGQGLNTEAFF. The full variable domain, with the rest looked up from reference TRBV7-3 and TRBJ1-1, is GAGVSQTPSNKVTEKGKYVELRCDPISGHTALYWYRQSLGQGPEFLIYFQGTGAADDSGLPNDRFFAVRPEGSVSTLKIQRTERGDSAVYLCASSKGQGLNTEAFFGQGTRLTVV.

This clonotype occurred many times. The chain uses TRBV29-1 and TRBJ2-1; D is perhaps TRBD2 (5 bases). From germline, CDR1 is SQVTM and CDR2 ANQGSEA. V lost 3 bases and J 8 bases, leaving 14 bases between the germline ends. The CDR3 sequence is 13 residues long. CDR3 nucleotide sequence: TGCAGCGTTGATAAACTAGTAGGCCATGAGCAGTTCTTC. Its translation is CSVDKLVGHEQFF.

This chain connects TRBV6-1 to TRBJ2-2, with 8 bases aligning to TRBD2. Looked up from germline, CDR1 is MNHNS and CDR2 is SASEGT. The CDR3 has 14 amino acids. V shed 8 bases and J 3 bases; nucleotides not matched to a gene: 5. The CDR3 bases are TGTGCCAGCCAGCGGGAGTTATACACCGGGGAGCTGTTTTTT. It encodes CASQRELYTGELFF.

The sample holds many counts of this clonotype. J is TRBJ2-7 and V is TRBV5-1; TRBD2 matches at 7 bases. Germline CDR1 and CDR2: SGHRS and YFSETQ. Germline trimming cut 4 bases from V and 4 bases from J; bases unmatched to any gene: 5. The CDR3 has 13 amino acids. CDR3 region: CASSMGGEYEQYF. As DNA, the CDR3 is TGCGCCAGCAGCATGGGGGGGGAGTACGAGCAGTACTTC. Based on the CDR3 plus reference TRBV5-1 and TRBJ2-7, the full variable domain is KAGVTQTPRYLIKTRGQQVTLSCSPISGHRSVSWYQQTPGQGLQFLFEYFSETQRNKGNFPGRFSGRQFSNSRSEMNVSTLELGDSALYLCASSMGGEYEQYFGPGTRLTVT.

CDR3 coding DNA: TGTGCCACCAGCAGACCCGGGGACCAAGAGACCCAGTACTTC. This translates into CATSRPGDQETQYF. V and J are TRBV15 and TRBJ2-5; D might be TRBD2 (5 bases). Per the germline V gene, CDR1 is LNHNV and CDR2 is YYDKDF (reference sequence). The V end was cut by 2 bases, the J end by 0 bases, with 7 bases between. The length of the CDR3 is 14 residues. Using reference TRBV15 and TRBJ2-5 for the parts outside the CDR3, the full variable domain is DAMVIQNPRYQVTQFGKPVTLSCSQTLNHNVMYWYQQKSSQAPKLLFHYYDKDFNNEADTPDNFQSRRPNTSFCFLDIRSPGLGDTAMYLCATSRPGDQETQYFGPGTRLLVL.

The chain links TRBV7-9 to TRBJ2-7; a possible D gene is TRBD1 (6 bases). This CDR3 has 14 residues. V lost 5 bases and J 2 bases, leaving 13 bases between the germline ends. Germline-derived CDR1 and CDR2 are SEHNR and FQNEAQ (reference sequence). CDR3 region: CASSTQDSPYEQYF. CDR3 DNA sequence: TGTGCCAGCAGCACTCAGGACAGCCCCTACGAGCAGTACTTC.

A word on this clonotype: Just one base apart from a much larger clone, this may be a read error. This chain connects TRBV6-2 or TRBV6-3 to TRBJ2-1, with D unresolved. The germline gives CDR1 MNHEY, CDR2 SVGEGT. Trimming left V 2 bases short and J 10 bases short, with 9 bases between. The CDR3 spans 12 residues. CDR3 bases: TGTGCCAGCAGTTACAGGACCTCCGAGCAGTTCTTC. It translates to CASSYRTSEQFF.

The gene calls are TRBV7-9 and TRBJ1-2; D is undetermined. CDR3 size: 15 residues. Germline CDR1 is SEHNR and CDR2 is FQNEAQ (reference sequence). Trimming shortened V by 3 bases and J by 2 bases, and 13 bases separated the two germline ends. Here the CDR3 reads CASSFSANTNYGYTF. In nucleotides, the CDR3 is TGTGCCAGCAGCTTTTCAGCTAACACGAACTATGGCTACACCTTC.

This clonotype is a singleton in its sample. The V call is TRBV11-2, the J call TRBJ2-7; 9 bases line up with TRBD1. Germline V gene data show CDR1 as SGHAT and CDR2 as FQNNGV. This CDR3 has 14 residues. Trimming took 3 bases from V and 7 from J; bases not matched to a gene: 7. CDR3 nucleotide sequence: TGTGCCAGCAGCTTTGGACAGGGGTTGGAGGAGCAGTACTTC. Residues: CASSFGQGLEEQYF.

This clonotype has ten or more counts. The V and J genes are TRBV20-1 and TRBJ2-2; D remains ambiguous. The CDR3 consists of 13 residues. CDR1 and CDR2 (germline): DFQATT, SNEGSKA (reference sequence). Trimming took 3 bases from V and 1 from J, leaving 6 bases between them. CDR3 sequence (DNA): TGCAGTGCTAGCGGTTTGAACACCGGGGAGCTGTTTTTT. Its protein product is CSASGLNTGELFF.